A selection of T cell receptor beta chains follows, all from one sample in a study of blood T cell repertoires in COVID-19. Generated by immunoSEQ multiplex PCR, the TCRdb table keeps only in-frame clones and is missing some. The sample records over 200,000 clones, less than 90% being singletons. Sequencing used peripheral blood. The receptors were sampled from a woman aged 70-85 years with active or convalescent COVID-19. Each CDR3 is given with its conserved first and last residue. A D gene is named only where the DNA matches it firmly. The size field is filled for only some rows; it gives once, few, many or a size class.

CDR3nt	CDR3aa	v_gene	j_gene	d_gene	abundance
TGTGCCAGCAGTTACTTGGCGGGGGGTTCCTACGAGCAGTACTTC	CASSYLAGGSYEQYF	TRBV6-6	TRBJ2-7	TRBD2	NA
TGTGCCAGCAGTACCGGGGGGAACACAGATACGCAGTATTTT	CASSTGGNTDTQYF	TRBV6-5	TRBJ2-3	TRBD2	NA
TGTGCTAGTGGTTTGGTAGAGTCGTGGGAGGACACCGGGGAGCTGTTTTTT	CASGLVESWEDTGELFF	TRBV12-5	TRBJ2-2	NA	NA
TGTGCCATCGCGACAAACTACGAGCAGTACTTC	CAIATNYEQYF	TRBV10-3	TRBJ2-7	NA	NA
TGCGCCAGCAGCTCCCAGGGGGACTATGGCTACACCTTC	CASSSQGDYGYTF	TRBV5-1	TRBJ1-2	TRBD1	NA
NA	CASSFGPGNEQFF	TRBV11-3	TRBJ2-1	NA	NA
TGTGCCAGCAGTCCCGTCCCGGGAACAGATACGCAGTATTTT	CASSPVPGTDTQYF	TRBV27	TRBJ2-3	NA	once
TGTGCCAGCAGCCAAGAACTCCTAGGGGTTTACACTGAAGCTTTCTTT	CASSQELLGVYTEAFF	TRBV14	TRBJ1-1	NA	NA
TGTGCCAGTAACCTTCCCGGGAGTAATGAAAAACTGTTTTTT	CASNLPGSNEKLFF	TRBV19	TRBJ1-4	NA	NA
TGTGCCTGGAGTGTACTGCAGGGTCAGGGCTACACCTTC	CAWSVLQGQGYTF	TRBV30	TRBJ1-2	NA	NA
TGTGCCACCAGTGACCCTACCCGGGGGGGTCACAATGAGCAGTTCTTC	CATSDPTRGGHNEQFF	TRBV24-1	TRBJ2-1	TRBD2	NA
TGTGCCAGCAGTTACGGCAGGATGAACACTGAAGCTTTCTTT	CASSYGRMNTEAFF	TRBV6-6	TRBJ1-1	NA	few
TGTGCCACCAGCAAAAGGGGACTAGCGGGAGTAGGTAAGGGCGAGCAGTACTTC	CATSKRGLAGVGKGEQYF	TRBV15	TRBJ2-7	TRBD2	NA
TGTGCCAGCAGCCCGGACAGGGCGGATCAGCCCCAGCATTTT	CASSPDRADQPQHF	TRBV7-2	TRBJ1-5	TRBD1	NA
TGTGCCAGCTCACCACGAAGCGGTGCTTACAATGAGCAGTTCTTC	CASSPRSGAYNEQFF	TRBV18	TRBJ2-1	NA	NA
TGCGCCAGCAGCCAAGCTAGCAGGGGGGTGGGTGATACGCAGTATTTT	CASSQASRGVGDTQYF	TRBV4-1	TRBJ2-3	NA	NA
TGTGCCAGCAGAGAGAACGAAAAACTGTTTTTT	CASRENEKLFF	TRBV2	TRBJ1-4	NA	NA
TGTGCCAGCTCACCATCTAGCGTTAGCACAGATACGCAGTATTTT	CASSPSSVSTDTQYF	TRBV18	TRBJ2-3	NA	few
TGTGCCATCAGTGAGTCACCCCGGGACAGGCCTTTTACCTTC	CAISESPRDRPFTF	TRBV10-3	TRBJ1-2	TRBD1	NA
TGTGCCAGCAGCTTAAACGTTGGCAGCTATGGCTACACCTTC	CASSLNVGSYGYTF	TRBV7-2	TRBJ1-2	NA	once
TGTGCCAGCAGTTTAGTGGGGACAGGGTATGGCTACACCTTC	CASSLVGTGYGYTF	TRBV27	TRBJ1-2	TRBD1	NA
TGTGCCAGTTGGAGTCAGGGGCATCCTGGAAACACCATATATTTT	CASWSQGHPGNTIYF	TRBV19	TRBJ1-3	NA	NA
TGTGCCACCAGTGACGCCGGACAGGGTGATGAAAAACTGTTTTTT	CATSDAGQGDEKLFF	TRBV24-1	TRBJ1-4	TRBD1	once
TGTGCCAGCAGCTTAGCGATGTCAGGGAATGGCTACACCTTC	CASSLAMSGNGYTF	TRBV7-8	TRBJ1-2	NA	NA
TGTGCCAGCAGTTTCGCCGGGACTAGCGGGAGCTACGAGCAGTACTTC	CASSFAGTSGSYEQYF	TRBV28	TRBJ2-7	TRBD2	NA
TGTGCCAGCAGTGTTGCGGAGGAGGGCTACACCTTC	CASSVAEEGYTF	TRBV2	TRBJ1-2	NA	NA
TGTGCCAGCCAGCGGGATTCCTACAATGAGCAGTTCTTC	CASQRDSYNEQFF	TRBV6-5	TRBJ2-1	TRBD2	NA
TGTGCCACCCACTCCTGGGGGGAGTCCTACAATGAGCAGTTCTTC	CATHSWGESYNEQFF	TRBV19	TRBJ2-1	NA	NA
TGCGCCAGCAGCTTGGAAACGGTGTCGAACACCGGGGAGCTGTTTTTT	CASSLETVSNTGELFF	TRBV5-1	TRBJ2-2	NA	NA
TGCGCCAGCAGCCTAGGACACTACGAGCAGTACTTC	CASSLGHYEQYF	TRBV5-1	TRBJ2-7	NA	NA
TGTGCCAGCAGGAGGGTTCTGGGAAATGAGCAGTTCTTC	CASRRVLGNEQFF	TRBV6-5	TRBJ2-1	NA	NA
TGTGCCAGCAGTGAAGGAGGGGGTGGAAGTTGGCCCCAGCATTTT	CASSEGGGGSWPQHF	TRBV2	TRBJ1-5	NA	NA
TGTGCCAGCAGCCCCCCAGGGTTGCGGGAGACAGATACGCAGTATTTT	CASSPPGLRETDTQYF	TRBV13	TRBJ2-3	TRBD2	few
TGCGCCAGCAGCCTAACCGGGACTCCCGATGAAAAACTGTTTTTT	CASSLTGTPDEKLFF	TRBV5-1	TRBJ1-4	NA	NA
TGTGCCAGCAGCTTGGACGGACTAACTAACTATGGCTACACCTTC	CASSLDGLTNYGYTF	TRBV7-9	TRBJ1-2	NA	once
TGCAGCGCCGCCGTGACTAGCGGAAACACCGGGGAGCTGTTTTTT	CSAAVTSGNTGELFF	TRBV29-1	TRBJ2-2	TRBD2	NA
TGCAGTGCTAGTCCCACAGGGGTTGGCTATGGCTACACCTTC	CSASPTGVGYGYTF	TRBV20-1	TRBJ1-2	TRBD1	NA
TGTGCCAGCATTTCGGCGGGAGGGAACGAGCAGTACTTC	CASISAGGNEQYF	TRBV6-6	TRBJ2-7	TRBD2	NA
TGTGCCAGCAGCTTGGTCTCCGGGACTACGAACACCGGGGAGCTGTTTTTT	CASSLVSGTTNTGELFF	TRBV5-4	TRBJ2-2	TRBD2	NA
TGTGCCAGCAGACGCCCCGAAGTAGCTGATACGCAGTATTTT	CASRRPEVADTQYF	TRBV6-5	TRBJ2-3	NA	NA
TGTGCCAGCCAACAGGGGTCGGGCAATCAGCCCCAGCATTTT	CASQQGSGNQPQHF	TRBV2	TRBJ1-5	TRBD1	NA
TGCAGCGCCCACACGTCGGGCGGCAGGGGGTCCGGGGAGCTGTTTTTT	CSAHTSGGRGSGELFF	TRBV29-1	TRBJ2-2	TRBD1	NA
TGTGCCAGCAGCAAAACTGCCGGGACAGGGGTCGGACAGCCCCAGCATTTT	CASSKTAGTGVGQPQHF	TRBV7-9	TRBJ1-5	TRBD1	NA
TGTGCCAGTAGTATCACAGGAAACGCTAACTATGGCTACACCTTC	CASSITGNANYGYTF	TRBV19	TRBJ1-2	NA	NA
TGCAGCGTTGAAAGAAGGGGACAGGGCTTCAGCTATGGCTACACCTTC	CSVERRGQGFSYGYTF	TRBV29-1	TRBJ1-2	TRBD1	NA
TGCGCCAGCAGTCACTTCTACCAGGTCGCAGGGGGGGCCAACGTCCTGACTTTC	CASSHFYQVAGGANVLTF	TRBV4-1	TRBJ2-6	NA	NA
TGTGCCAGCAGTCGGACTACTGAGCAGTTCTTC	CASSRTTEQFF	TRBV2	TRBJ2-1	NA	NA
TGTGCCAGCAGCTTAAGGAGCGTAGGCACAGATACGCAGTATTTT	CASSLRSVGTDTQYF	TRBV7-8	TRBJ2-3	NA	NA